The rows below give T cell receptor beta chains drawn from one sample of a study of OX40 agonist ivuxolimab in advanced cancers. Profiling relied on immunoSEQ multiplex PCR, and the TCRdb table lists in-frame clones only, not all of them. The profile shows under 70,000 clones, roughly nine tenths of them singletons. The input for sequencing was CD4+ or CD8+ T cells sorted from blood, taken in a trial of the OX40 agonist ivuxolimab. These receptors came from an adult with an advanced solid tumor such as melanoma, head and neck, liver or kidney cancer. Both conserved end residues are part of each CDR3. D genes are given only for firm matches. Clone size is stated in some rows and not others, as once, few, many or a class when expanded.

d_gene: NA; len: 14; abundance: few; v_gene: TRBV6-5; j_gene: TRBJ2-7; CDR3nt: TGTGCCAGCAGTTACTATGGGGGTTCCTACGAGCAGTACTTC; CDR3aa: CASSYYGGSYEQYF
d_gene: NA; len: 11; abundance: NA; v_gene: TRBV6-1; j_gene: TRBJ1-2; CDR3nt: TGTGCCAGCAGTGAATTTAAAGGCTACACCTTC; CDR3aa: CASSEFKGYTF
d_gene: NA; len: 12; abundance: NA; v_gene: TRBV11-2; j_gene: TRBJ1-1; CDR3nt: TGTGCCAGCAGTATAGGGAACACTGAAGCTTTCTTT; CDR3aa: CASSIGNTEAFF
d_gene: TRBD1; len: 16; abundance: NA; v_gene: TRBV5-1; j_gene: TRBJ1-4; CDR3nt: TGCGCCAGCAGACGGGAACCGGGACAGGGTATTGAAAAACTGTTTTTT; CDR3aa: CASRREPGQGIEKLFF
d_gene: TRBD1; len: 14; abundance: NA; v_gene: TRBV13; j_gene: TRBJ2-5; CDR3nt: TGTGCCAGCAGCTACCGGGACAGGGCTGAGACCCAGTACTTC; CDR3aa: CASSYRDRAETQYF
d_gene: NA; len: 13; abundance: NA; v_gene: TRBV14; j_gene: TRBJ1-1; CDR3nt: TGTGCCAGCAGCTGGGGAGCGAACACTGAAGCTTTCTTT; CDR3aa: CASSWGANTEAFF
d_gene: NA; len: 12; abundance: NA; v_gene: TRBV27; j_gene: TRBJ2-1; CDR3nt: TGTGCCAGCAGTCCAACAGGGAATGAGCAGTTCTTC; CDR3aa: CASSPTGNEQFF
d_gene: TRBD1; len: 14; abundance: NA; v_gene: TRBV27; j_gene: TRBJ1-5; CDR3nt: TGTGCCAGCAGTCTCGACCCAGGGGGTCAGCCCCAGCATTTT; CDR3aa: CASSLDPGGQPQHF
d_gene: NA; len: 17; abundance: NA; v_gene: TRBV5-8; j_gene: TRBJ1-5; CDR3nt: TGTGCCAGCAGCTTGGAGGTGGCCCTAAATTTCAATCAGCCCCAGCATTTT; CDR3aa: CASSLEVALNFNQPQHF
d_gene: NA; len: 12; abundance: NA; v_gene: TRBV25-1; j_gene: TRBJ1-1; CDR3nt: TGTGCCAGCAGTTTAATTAACGGTGAAGCTTTCTTT; CDR3aa: CASSLINGEAFF
d_gene: NA; len: 15; abundance: NA; v_gene: TRBV14; j_gene: TRBJ2-7; CDR3nt: TGTGCCAGCAGCCCGTTGGTGGGGTTTCCCTACGAGCAGTACTTC; CDR3aa: CASSPLVGFPYEQYF
d_gene: TRBD1; len: 15; abundance: NA; v_gene: TRBV27; j_gene: TRBJ1-5; CDR3nt: TGTGCCAGCAGGACGACAGGGAGGAGCAATCAGCCCCAGCATTTT; CDR3aa: CASRTTGRSNQPQHF
d_gene: NA; len: 13; abundance: NA; v_gene: TRBV11-2; j_gene: TRBJ2-1; CDR3nt: TGTGCCAGCAGCTCTGTAGAGGACAATGAGCAGTTCTTC; CDR3aa: CASSSVEDNEQFF
d_gene: NA; len: 14; abundance: NA; v_gene: TRBV4-1; j_gene: TRBJ2-1; CDR3nt: TGCGCCAGCAGCCAAACCGACAGAACCAATGAGCAGTTCTTC; CDR3aa: CASSQTDRTNEQFF
d_gene: NA; len: 12; abundance: NA; v_gene: TRBV7-9; j_gene: TRBJ1-5; CDR3nt: TGTGCCAGCACAAACAAGGGGGGGCCCCAGCATTTT; CDR3aa: CASTNKGGPQHF
d_gene: NA; len: 14; abundance: NA; v_gene: TRBV27; j_gene: TRBJ2-2; CDR3nt: TGTGCCAGCACCTCTCTACCGAACACCGGGGAGCTGTTTTTT; CDR3aa: CASTSLPNTGELFF
d_gene: TRBD1; len: 16; abundance: few; v_gene: TRBV4-3; j_gene: TRBJ2-7; CDR3nt: TGCGCCAGCAGCCAAGAACGGGACAGGGGGACAAACGAGCAGTACTTC; CDR3aa: CASSQERDRGTNEQYF
d_gene: NA; len: 13; abundance: NA; v_gene: TRBV28; j_gene: TRBJ1-1; CDR3nt: TGTGCCAGCAGTTTGGCCTGGGGTGCTGGAGCTTTCTTT; CDR3aa: CASSLAWGAGAFF
d_gene: TRBD1; len: 13; abundance: NA; v_gene: TRBV5-6; j_gene: TRBJ1-1; CDR3nt: TGTGCCAGCAGCACCGGGACAGGTATCGAAGCTTTCTTT; CDR3aa: CASSTGTGIEAFF
d_gene: TRBD1; len: 14; abundance: NA; v_gene: TRBV2; j_gene: TRBJ1-1; CDR3nt: TGTGCCAGCAGTCGGGGACAGGGAATAACTGAAGCTTTCTTT; CDR3aa: CASSRGQGITEAFF
d_gene: TRBD1; len: 16; abundance: NA; v_gene: TRBV5-6; j_gene: TRBJ2-3; CDR3nt: TGTGCCAGCAGCCTCGGGGTGGACAGGGGAACAGATACGCAGTATTTT; CDR3aa: CASSLGVDRGTDTQYF
d_gene: TRBD1; len: 15; abundance: NA; v_gene: TRBV7-2; j_gene: TRBJ2-7; CDR3nt: TGTGCCAGCAGCTTAGCGACAGGGAGTCTAGGGGAGCAGTACTTC; CDR3aa: CASSLATGSLGEQYF
d_gene: NA; len: 14; abundance: NA; v_gene: TRBV5-6; j_gene: TRBJ2-7; CDR3nt: TGTGCCAGCAGCTTTTTGGATTACCCGGGCGAGCAGTACTTC; CDR3aa: CASSFLDYPGEQYF
d_gene: TRBD1; len: 16; abundance: NA; v_gene: TRBV2; j_gene: TRBJ2-7; CDR3nt: TGTGCCAGCAGTGTGGTTGGGACAGGGAGCTCCTACGAGCAGTACTTC; CDR3aa: CASSVVGTGSSYEQYF
d_gene: NA; len: 13; abundance: few; v_gene: TRBV5-6; j_gene: TRBJ2-5; CDR3nt: TGTGCCAGCAGTTTAGGGTATCAAGAGACCCAGTACTTC; CDR3aa: CASSLGYQETQYF